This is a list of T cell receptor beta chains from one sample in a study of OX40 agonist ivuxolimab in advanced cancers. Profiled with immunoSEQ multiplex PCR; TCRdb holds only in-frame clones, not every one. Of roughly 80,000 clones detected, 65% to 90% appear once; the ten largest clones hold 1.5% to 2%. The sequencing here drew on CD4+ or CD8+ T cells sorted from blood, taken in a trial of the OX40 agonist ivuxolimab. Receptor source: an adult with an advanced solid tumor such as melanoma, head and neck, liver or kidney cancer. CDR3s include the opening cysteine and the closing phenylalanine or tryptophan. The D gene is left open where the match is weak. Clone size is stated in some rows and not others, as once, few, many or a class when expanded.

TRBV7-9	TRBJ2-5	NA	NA	CASSLLGETQYF	TGTGCCAGCAGCTTATTGGGGGAGACCCAGTACTTC
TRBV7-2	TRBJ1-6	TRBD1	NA	CASSAGTGRPSLHF	TGTGCCAGCAGCGCCGGGACAGGACGACCTTCCCTCCACTTT
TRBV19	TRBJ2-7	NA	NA	CASSRRRGEEQYF	TGTGCCAGTAGTCGACGCAGGGGAGAGGAGCAGTACTTC
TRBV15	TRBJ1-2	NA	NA	CATSRGGNYGYTF	TGTGCCACCAGCAGAGGGGGCAACTATGGCTACACCTTC
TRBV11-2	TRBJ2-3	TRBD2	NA	CASSVTSGISTDTQYF	TGTGCCAGCAGCGTGACTAGCGGGATTAGCACAGATACGCAGTATTTT
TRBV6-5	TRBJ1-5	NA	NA	CASSYSTWGQPQHF	TGTGCCAGCAGTTACTCGACATGGGGTCAGCCCCAGCATTTT
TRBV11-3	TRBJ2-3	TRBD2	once	CASSPSGALRRYF	TGTGCCAGCAGCCCTAGCGGGGCGCTCCGTCGATATTTT
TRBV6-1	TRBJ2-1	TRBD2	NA	CASSAWSGRSPNEQFF	TGTGCCAGCAGTGCTTGGAGCGGGAGATCACCTAATGAGCAGTTCTTC
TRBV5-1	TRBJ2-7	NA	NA	CASSRNYEQYF	TGCGCCAGCAGCCGGAACTACGAGCAGTACTTC
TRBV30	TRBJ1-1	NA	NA	CACWDTEAFF	TGTGCCTGCTGGGACACTGAAGCTTTCTTT
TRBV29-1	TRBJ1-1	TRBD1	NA	CSVVGQGTGVRSEAFF	TGCAGCGTTGTGGGACAGGGGACGGGAGTTCGGTCTGAAGCTTTCTTT
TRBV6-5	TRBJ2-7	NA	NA	CASSWSGEQYF	TGTGCCAGCAGTTGGTCGGGGGAGCAGTACTTC
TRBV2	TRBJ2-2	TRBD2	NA	CASRFGLVNTGELFF	TGTGCCAGCAGATTCGGACTAGTTAACACCGGGGAGCTGTTTTTT
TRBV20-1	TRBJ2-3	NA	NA	CSAFGADTQYF	TGCAGTGCATTTGGGGCAGATACGCAGTATTTT
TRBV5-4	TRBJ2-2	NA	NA	CASSSGTRNTGELFF	TGTGCCAGCAGCTCCGGGACGAGAAACACCGGGGAGCTGTTTTTT
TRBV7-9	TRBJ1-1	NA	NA	CASSLFGGDTEAFF	TGTGCCAGCAGCCTTTTTGGGGGGGACACTGAAGCTTTCTTT
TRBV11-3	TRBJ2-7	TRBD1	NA	CASSLGTGGIYEQYF	TGTGCCAGCAGCTTAGGTACAGGGGGGATCTACGAGCAGTACTTC
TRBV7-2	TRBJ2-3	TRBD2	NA	CASSPSLTSGRGAAATQYF	TGTGCCAGCAGCCCCAGCCTAACTAGCGGGAGGGGGGCGGCAGCTACGCAGTATTTT
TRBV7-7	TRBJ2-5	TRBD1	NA	CASSPGTGETQYF	TGTGCCAGCAGCCCTGGGACAGGCGAGACCCAGTACTTC
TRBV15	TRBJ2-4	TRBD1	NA	CATSRALSTGMNIQYF	TGTGCCACCAGCAGAGCCCTCTCGACAGGGATGAACATTCAGTACTTC
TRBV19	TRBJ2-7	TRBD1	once	CASSKPGTGRYEQYF	TGTGCCAGTAGTAAACCCGGGACAGGTCGCTACGAGCAGTACTTC
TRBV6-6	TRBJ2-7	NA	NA	CASSPPGLYEQYF	TGTGCCAGCAGTCCCCCCGGCCTCTACGAGCAGTACTTC
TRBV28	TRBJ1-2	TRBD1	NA	CASRDRVYGYTF	TGTGCCAGCAGAGACAGGGTGTACGGCTACACCTTC
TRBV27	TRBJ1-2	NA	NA	CASSSPGGSSYGYTF	TGTGCCAGCAGTTCCCCGGGGGGGTCGAGCTATGGCTACACCTTC
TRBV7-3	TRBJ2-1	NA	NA	CASSAFTLANEQFF	TGTGCCAGCAGCGCCTTCACACTAGCAAATGAGCAGTTCTTC
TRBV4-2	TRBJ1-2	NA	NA	CASSQVGDGYTF	TGTGCCAGCAGCCAAGTTGGCGATGGCTACACCTTC
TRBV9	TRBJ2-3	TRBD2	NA	CASSAIGTSGTDTQYF	TGTGCCAGCAGCGCCATCGGGACTAGCGGCACAGATACGCAGTATTTT
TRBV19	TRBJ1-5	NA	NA	CASSGGRESNQPQHF	TGTGCCAGTAGTGGGGGCAGGGAGAGCAATCAGCCCCAGCATTTT
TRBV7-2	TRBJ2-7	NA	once	CASSRGPLYEQYF	TGTGCCAGCAGCAGAGGCCCCCTTTACGAGCAGTACTTC
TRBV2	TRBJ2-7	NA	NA	CASKTLGTSYEQYF	TGTGCCAGCAAAACCCTCGGGACATCCTACGAGCAGTACTTC
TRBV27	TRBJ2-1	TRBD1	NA	CASRPGGFVNNEQFF	TGTGCCAGCAGACCAGGGGGCTTCGTTAACAATGAGCAGTTCTTC
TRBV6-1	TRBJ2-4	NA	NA	CASSEVGGANSKNIQYF	TGTGCCAGCAGTGAAGTGGGGGGAGCTAACTCCAAAAACATTCAGTACTTC
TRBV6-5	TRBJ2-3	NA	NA	CASSYYNFQPDTQYF	TGTGCCAGCAGTTACTACAACTTTCAACCAGATACGCAGTATTTT
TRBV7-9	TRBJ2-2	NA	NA	CASSLGGDTGELFF	TGTGCCAGCAGCTTAGGCGGGGACACCGGGGAGCTGTTTTTT
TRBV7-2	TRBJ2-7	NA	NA	CASSSPLSYEQYF	TGTGCCAGCAGCTCACCTCTATCCTACGAGCAGTACTTC
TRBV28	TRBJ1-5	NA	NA	CASSFPQTGQPQHF	TGTGCCAGCAGTTTTCCCCAGACGGGCCAGCCCCAGCATTTT